Listed below are T cell receptor beta chains from one sample, sequenced in a study of T cells in localized non-small cell lung cancer. The table came from immunoSEQ multiplex PCR; TCRdb's copy has only in-frame clones and leaves some out. This table holds thousands of clones, about 25% found once. Sample: normal lung tissue next to the tumor, taken before any cancer treatment. The receptors here all came from an older male donor with stage II lung adenocarcinoma. Each CDR3 is given with its conserved first and last residue. The D gene is left open where the match is weak. Only part of the rows carry a size: once, few, many, or a class if the clone is expanded.

J gene: TRBJ1-3; D gene: -; clone size: few; V gene: TRBV9; CDR3 protein: CASSLLDPAAAGNTIYF; CDR3 DNA: TGTGCCAGCAGCCTTCTGGACCCGGCGGCAGCTGGAAACACCATATATTTT
J gene: TRBJ1-3; D gene: -; clone size: -; V gene: TRBV19; CDR3 protein: CASHSRVSGNTIYF; CDR3 DNA: TGTGCCAGTCACTCCAGGGTCTCTGGAAACACCATATATTTT
J gene: TRBJ2-7; D gene: -; clone size: -; V gene: TRBV2; CDR3 protein: CASRSEGAISYEQYF; CDR3 DNA: TGTGCCAGCAGGTCGGAGGGGGCGATCTCCTACGAGCAGTACTTC
J gene: TRBJ1-5; D gene: -; clone size: -; V gene: TRBV18; CDR3 protein: CASSPKGADQPQHF; CDR3 DNA: TGTGCCAGCTCACCAAAAGGGGCGGATCAGCCCCAGCATTTT
J gene: TRBJ2-1; D gene: TRBD2; clone size: medium-sized; V gene: TRBV6-8; CDR3 protein: CASSASGAYNEQFF; CDR3 DNA: TGTGCCAGCAGTGCTAGCGGGGCATACAATGAGCAGTTCTTC
J gene: TRBJ1-1; D gene: -; clone size: few; V gene: TRBV15; CDR3 protein: CATRRDMGNTEAFF; CDR3 DNA: TGTGCCACCAGGAGGGACATGGGGAACACTGAAGCTTTCTTT
J gene: TRBJ2-1; D gene: -; clone size: few; V gene: TRBV5-1; CDR3 protein: CANKTTNSYNEQFF; CDR3 DNA: TGCGCCAACAAGACTACCAACTCCTACAATGAGCAGTTCTTC
J gene: TRBJ2-5; D gene: -; clone size: -; V gene: TRBV6-8; CDR3 protein: CASSYPQVEETQYF; CDR3 DNA: TGTGCCAGCAGTTACCCCCAGGTTGAGGAGACCCAGTACTTC
J gene: TRBJ2-2; D gene: -; clone size: few; V gene: TRBV6-8; CDR3 protein: CASSYSGTGELFF; CDR3 DNA: TGTGCCAGCAGTTACTCAGGGACCGGGGAGCTGTTTTTT
J gene: TRBJ2-1; D gene: TRBD1; clone size: -; V gene: TRBV11-3; CDR3 protein: CASSLDRDSYNEQFF; CDR3 DNA: TGTGCTAGCAGCTTAGACAGGGACTCCTACAATGAGCAGTTCTTC
J gene: TRBJ1-1; D gene: TRBD1; clone size: few; V gene: TRBV19; CDR3 protein: CASRPQGGTEAFF; CDR3 DNA: TGTGCCAGTAGGCCACAGGGGGGAACTGAAGCTTTCTTT
J gene: TRBJ1-5; D gene: -; clone size: -; V gene: TRBV28; CDR3 protein: CASSLGGAQPQHF; CDR3 DNA: TGTGCCAGCAGTTTAGGGGGGGCTCAGCCCCAGCATTTT
J gene: TRBJ2-4; D gene: TRBD2; clone size: -; V gene: TRBV28; CDR3 protein: CASSLSQLAGLSTVKNIQYF; CDR3 DNA: TGTGCCAGCAGTTTATCTCAACTAGCGGGACTTTCTACGGTCAAAAACATTCAGTACTTC
J gene: TRBJ2-1; D gene: TRBD2; clone size: few; V gene: TRBV11-3; CDR3 protein: CASSPGTRGGYNEQFF; CDR3 DNA: TGTGCCAGCAGCCCAGGGACTAGGGGAGGTTACAATGAGCAGTTCTTC
J gene: TRBJ1-2; D gene: -; clone size: medium-sized; V gene: TRBV7-8; CDR3 protein: CASSLEGESGYTF; CDR3 DNA: TGTGCCAGCAGCTTAGAAGGGGAGAGTGGCTACACCTTC
J gene: TRBJ2-3; D gene: -; clone size: -; V gene: TRBV10-2; CDR3 protein: CASSEPLALGTDTQYF; CDR3 DNA: TGCGCCAGCAGTGAGCCTCTAGCACTTGGGACAGATACGCAGTATTTT
J gene: TRBJ1-5; D gene: -; clone size: -; V gene: TRBV11-3; CDR3 protein: CASSSSLDRDQPQHF; CDR3 DNA: TGTGCCAGCAGCTCGTCACTAGACCGAGATCAGCCCCAGCATTTT
J gene: TRBJ2-3; D gene: TRBD2; clone size: -; V gene: TRBV19; CDR3 protein: CASSRLAGGMSTDTQYF; CDR3 DNA: TGTGCCAGTAGTCGACTAGCGGGAGGGATGAGCACAGATACGCAGTATTTT
J gene: TRBJ2-3; D gene: TRBD2; clone size: -; V gene: TRBV6-8; CDR3 protein: CASSYSGSGSNTDTQYF; CDR3 DNA: TGTGCCAGCAGTTACTCGGGTAGCGGGAGCAACACAGATACGCAGTATTTT
J gene: TRBJ1-5; D gene: -; clone size: few; V gene: TRBV6-8; CDR3 protein: CASRIDPTASPQHF; CDR3 DNA: TGTGCCAGCAGGATCGACCCAACGGCTTCGCCCCAGCATTTT
J gene: TRBJ1-2; D gene: -; clone size: medium-sized; V gene: TRBV11-3; CDR3 protein: CASSSDGANYGYTF; CDR3 DNA: TGTGCCAGCAGCTCGGACGGAGCTAACTATGGCTACACCTTC
J gene: TRBJ1-3; D gene: -; clone size: -; V gene: TRBV28; CDR3 protein: CASITDGAGGNTIYF; CDR3 DNA: TGTGCCAGCATTACCGACGGGGCAGGTGGAAACACCATATATTTT
J gene: TRBJ2-7; D gene: -; clone size: few; V gene: TRBV6-8; CDR3 protein: CASSYSNQLVWNSYEQYF; CDR3 DNA: TGTGCCAGCAGTTACTCCAACCAATTGGTATGGAACTCCTACGAGCAGTACTTC
J gene: TRBJ1-2; D gene: TRBD1; clone size: -; V gene: TRBV19; CDR3 protein: CASSIDAPTGAGSGYTF; CDR3 DNA: TGTGCCAGTAGTATAGACGCCCCCACAGGGGCTGGTTCTGGCTACACCTTC
J gene: TRBJ2-2; D gene: TRBD2; clone size: few; V gene: TRBV11-3; CDR3 protein: CASRRGEYTGELFF; CDR3 DNA: TGTGCCAGCAGGCGGGGGGAGTATACCGGGGAGCTGTTTTTT